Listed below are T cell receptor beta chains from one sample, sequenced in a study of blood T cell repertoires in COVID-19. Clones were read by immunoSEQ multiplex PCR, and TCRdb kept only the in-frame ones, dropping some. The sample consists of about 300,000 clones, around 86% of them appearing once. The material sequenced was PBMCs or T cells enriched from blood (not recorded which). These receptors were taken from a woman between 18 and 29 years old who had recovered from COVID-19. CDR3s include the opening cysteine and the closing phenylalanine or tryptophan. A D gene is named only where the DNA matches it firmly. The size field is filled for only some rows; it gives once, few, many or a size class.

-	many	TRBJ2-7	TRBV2	TGTGCCAGCAGTGCTACAGGGTACGAGCAGTACTTC	CASSATGYEQYF
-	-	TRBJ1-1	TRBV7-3	TGTGCCAGCAGCGCGCAACCGGAGTTCGCTGAAGCTTTCTTT	CASSAQPEFAEAFF
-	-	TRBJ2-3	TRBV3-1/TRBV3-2	TGTGCCAGCAGCCCCACTCAGAGCGGCGCTAGCACAGATACGCAGTATTTT	CASSPTQSGASTDTQYF
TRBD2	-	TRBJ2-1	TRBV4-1	TGCGCCAGCAGTCGAAATTCGGCTAGCGGGGGTTCTCGGCATGAGCAGTTCTTC	CASSRNSASGGSRHEQFF
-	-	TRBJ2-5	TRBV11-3	TGTGCCAGCGAGCGACAGGGAGGACCTTGGGAGACCCAGTACTTC	CASERQGGPWETQYF
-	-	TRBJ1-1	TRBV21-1	TGTGCCAGCAGCAAAGATTCAGGGGACACTGAAGCTTTCTTT	CASSKDSGDTEAFF
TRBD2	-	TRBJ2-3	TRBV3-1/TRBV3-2	TGTGCCAGCAGCCCCGGACTAGCGGGTTACACAGATACGCAGTATTTT	CASSPGLAGYTDTQYF
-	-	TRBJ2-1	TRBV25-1	TGTGCCAGCAGTGAACTAGCAGACTCCTACAATGAGCAGTTCTTC	CASSELADSYNEQFF
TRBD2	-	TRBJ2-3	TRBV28	TGTGCCAGCAGTTTAGTCCTAGCGGGAGGTCCAGATACGCAGTATTTT	CASSLVLAGGPDTQYF
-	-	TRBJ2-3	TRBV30	TGTGCCCTGACTAGGTCAGATACGCAGTATTTT	CALTRSDTQYF
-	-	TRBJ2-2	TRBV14	TGTGCCAGCAGCCAAGGGCTAGCTAAGACCGGGGAGCTGTTTTTT	CASSQGLAKTGELFF
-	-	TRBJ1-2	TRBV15	TGTGCCACCAGCAGAGTCTTAAATACCGGGACACAGTACGGCTACACCTTC	CATSRVLNTGTQYGYTF
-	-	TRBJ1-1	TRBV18	TGTGCCAGCTCTCGACAAGCGGGGGCGAGCACTGAAGCTTTCTTT	CASSRQAGASTEAFF
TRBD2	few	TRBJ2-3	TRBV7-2	TGTGCCAGCAGCTATACGGGTGGGACTAGCCCAGATACGCAGTATTTT	CASSYTGGTSPDTQYF